A selection of T cell receptor beta chains follows, all from one sample in a study of cytomegalovirus exposure and HLA in healthy donors. The repertoire was sequenced with immunoSEQ multiplex PCR; TCRdb's copy has only in-frame clones and lacks some. This table has roughly 180,000 clones, roughly 86% appearing once. Sequenced input: PBMCs. The source is a man in his thirties or forties in good health and CMV-seropositive. CDR3s include the opening cysteine and the closing phenylalanine or tryptophan. D genes are given only for firm matches. Size is stated for part of the rows, as once, few or many counts, or as a class when the clone is expanded.

CDR3 DNA: TGTGCCAGCAGTTTCCTGAATGGGTTGTTTTTT
CDR3 protein: CASSFLNGLFF
D gene: NA
V gene: TRBV28
clone size: once
J gene: TRBJ2-2

CDR3 DNA: TGTGCCAGCAGCTTGAGAAACAGGGGACTAGATGGCTACACCTTC
CDR3 protein: CASSLRNRGLDGYTF
D gene: TRBD1
V gene: TRBV5-6
clone size: NA
J gene: TRBJ1-2

CDR3 DNA: TGTGCCAGCAGTTTGGTTACCCCCACGGAGTATGGCTACACCTTC
CDR3 protein: CASSLVTPTEYGYTF
D gene: NA
V gene: TRBV28
clone size: NA
J gene: TRBJ1-2

CDR3 DNA: TGCGCCAGCAGTTCGGTACGCGACAATGAGCAGTTCTTC
CDR3 protein: CASSSVRDNEQFF
D gene: NA
V gene: TRBV5-1
clone size: NA
J gene: TRBJ2-1

CDR3 DNA: TGTGCCAGCAGTCCCTACGCGGGGACGGAAAAACTGTTTTTT
CDR3 protein: CASSPYAGTEKLFF
D gene: NA
V gene: TRBV6-5
clone size: NA
J gene: TRBJ1-4

CDR3 DNA: TGCAGCGGTCGAAGGACAGGGTTTTACTACGAGCAGTACTTC
CDR3 protein: CSGRRTGFYYEQYF
D gene: TRBD1
V gene: TRBV29-1
clone size: NA
J gene: TRBJ2-7

CDR3 DNA: TGTGCCAGCAGCCTGGGACTAGCGGGAGCCCTGGGAGACGAGCAGTACTTC
CDR3 protein: CASSLGLAGALGDEQYF
D gene: TRBD2
V gene: TRBV13
clone size: NA
J gene: TRBJ2-7

CDR3 DNA: TGTGCCAGCAGTCCCCCCGGGACTAGCGGGAGAGGGGCCTACAATGAGCAGTTCTTC
CDR3 protein: CASSPPGTSGRGAYNEQFF
D gene: TRBD2
V gene: TRBV27
clone size: NA
J gene: TRBJ2-1

CDR3 DNA: TGCAGCGTTGAAAGCAGTGAAGAGACCCAGTACTTC
CDR3 protein: CSVESSEETQYF
D gene: NA
V gene: TRBV29-1
clone size: NA
J gene: TRBJ2-5

CDR3 DNA: TGTGCCAGCAGTTTTATCCAGGGGCTTACCGGGGAGCTGTTTTTT
CDR3 protein: CASSFIQGLTGELFF
D gene: NA
V gene: TRBV27
clone size: NA
J gene: TRBJ2-2

CDR3 DNA: TGTGCCAGCAGCTTACTGAACACTGAAGCTTTCTTT
CDR3 protein: CASSLLNTEAFF
D gene: NA
V gene: TRBV11-2
clone size: NA
J gene: TRBJ1-1

CDR3 DNA: TGTGCCTGGAGGGGGGGTAGAAATGAGCAGTTCTTC
CDR3 protein: CAWRGGRNEQFF
D gene: NA
V gene: TRBV30
clone size: NA
J gene: TRBJ2-1

CDR3 DNA: TGTGCCAGCAGCCTGGAACCCCGGGGGGAGAACACCGGGGAGCTGTTTTTT
CDR3 protein: CASSLEPRGENTGELFF
D gene: TRBD2
V gene: TRBV5-4
clone size: NA
J gene: TRBJ2-2

CDR3 DNA: TGTGCCAGCAGCATGGGACAGGGTGCCTACGAGCAGTACTTC
CDR3 protein: CASSMGQGAYEQYF
D gene: TRBD1
V gene: TRBV9
clone size: NA
J gene: TRBJ2-7

CDR3 DNA: TGTGCCAGCAGCGCCCCGGAGGGATGGGAATCAGATACGCAGTATTTT
CDR3 protein: CASSAPEGWESDTQYF
D gene: NA
V gene: TRBV13
clone size: NA
J gene: TRBJ2-3

CDR3 DNA: TGTGCCAGCTCACTCCCGGGACTAGCGGGAGGCTCAGATACGCAGTATTTT
CDR3 protein: CASSLPGLAGGSDTQYF
D gene: TRBD2
V gene: TRBV18
clone size: NA
J gene: TRBJ2-3

CDR3 DNA: TGTGCCTGGAGTGGCCGGGCGGGATACACAGATACGCAGTATTTT
CDR3 protein: CAWSGRAGYTDTQYF
D gene: NA
V gene: TRBV30
clone size: NA
J gene: TRBJ2-3

CDR3 DNA: TGTGCCAGTATGGGACTAGCGGGAGCCTACGAGCAGTACTTC
CDR3 protein: CASMGLAGAYEQYF
D gene: TRBD2
V gene: TRBV2
clone size: NA
J gene: TRBJ2-7

CDR3 DNA: TGTGCCAGCAGCTCCAACTCGGACAGGCTAGATGGCTACACCTTC
CDR3 protein: CASSSNSDRLDGYTF
D gene: TRBD1
V gene: TRBV7-9
clone size: NA
J gene: TRBJ1-2

CDR3 DNA: TGTGCCAGCAGCAGCCGACTCTCACGGGGGTCGACCTACAATGAGCAGTTCTTC
CDR3 protein: CASSSRLSRGSTYNEQFF
D gene: NA
V gene: TRBV11-2
clone size: NA
J gene: TRBJ2-1

CDR3 DNA: TGTGCCAGCCTAGGGGGATATACGCAGTATTTT
CDR3 protein: CASLGGYTQYF
D gene: NA
V gene: TRBV6-5
clone size: NA
J gene: TRBJ2-3

CDR3 DNA: TGTGCCACTCTATCAGGGGTCAGCTCCTACAATGAGCAGTTCTTC
CDR3 protein: CATLSGVSSYNEQFF
D gene: NA
V gene: TRBV28
clone size: NA
J gene: TRBJ2-1

CDR3 DNA: TGTGCCAGCAGTTTCGACGTTTGGAATGAGCAGTTCTTC
CDR3 protein: CASSFDVWNEQFF
D gene: NA
V gene: TRBV2
clone size: NA
J gene: TRBJ2-1

CDR3 DNA: TGTGCCAGCAGGCAGAATACCGGGGAGCTGTTTTTT
CDR3 protein: CASRQNTGELFF
D gene: NA
V gene: TRBV14
clone size: NA
J gene: TRBJ2-2

CDR3 DNA: TGTGCCAGTAGTACCACAGGGACTTATAGCAATCAGCCCCAGCATTTT
CDR3 protein: CASSTTGTYSNQPQHF
D gene: NA
V gene: TRBV19
clone size: NA
J gene: TRBJ1-5

CDR3 DNA: TGCGCCAGCAGCCCATGGGGGCCGGGGACAGATACGCAGTATTTT
CDR3 protein: CASSPWGPGTDTQYF
D gene: NA
V gene: TRBV5-1
clone size: NA
J gene: TRBJ2-3

CDR3 DNA: TGTGCCAGCAAAAGGACGGGGTACAATGAGCAGTTCTTC
CDR3 protein: CASKRTGYNEQFF
D gene: NA
V gene: TRBV28
clone size: once
J gene: TRBJ2-1